The clone carrying this T cell receptor beta chain was seen only once. In germline, CDR1 is MDHEN, CDR2 SYDVKM. The V and J ends lost 6 bases and 3 bases respectively, with 15 bases between them. The CDR3 runs 14 residues. Clones were sequenced by immunoSEQ multiplex PCR, and TCRdb holds only the in-frame ones, with some missing. This table holds 400,000 to 500,000 clones, around nine tenths found once. This record belongs to a study of blood T cell repertoires in COVID-19. Participants' own reports of clinical history determined their cohort assignment. The rearrangement links TRBV28 to TRBJ2-7; D is undetermined. The TCR was taken from a woman aged 18-29 years who had been exposed to COVID-19. Sequencing was done on a sample of PBMCs or T cells enriched from blood (not recorded which). The CDR3 DNA follows: TGTGCCAGCAGACCAGACTCACCGATCTACGAGCAGTACTTC. Its translation: CASRPDSPIYEQYF.